This TCR beta chain comes out of a study of patients and donors after allogeneic stem cell transplantation (dated by TCRdb to between 2020 and 2021). Libraries were made using RT-PCR. Sequencing was carried out with a NextSeq 550. The raw public data were reprocessed by TCRdb itself: fastp quality trimming at Q25, MiXCR clonotype calling, in-frame beta chains only. Identical CDR3 proteins give one entry, which carries the most common genes and DNA. For this sample there are about 960,000 distinct CDR3 sequences; 18% appear just once. Jointly, the top ten make up 6% of the sample. Comments on this clonotype: Its antigen specificity is not known. Base qualities are not provided; no much larger clone lies one nucleotide away.

Per the germline V gene, SNHLY is the CDR1 and FYNNEI is the CDR2. Spanning cysteine to phenylalanine, the CDR3 consists of 13 amino acids. The entry retains the CDR3 DNA only, 39 bases that are in frame from base 1. A distance of 18 bases separates the germline ends of V and J, which lose 7 bases and 14 bases respectively. The sequenced sample was blood, either unsorted or a sorted T cell fraction (not recorded which). The origin of this receptor is a human donor who was either an allogeneic HSCT recipient or a stem cell or donor lymphocyte infusion donor (not recorded which). It is not recorded whose cells these are; they may come from a transplant donor. In this chain, TRBV2 is recombined with TRBJ1-6, with the D gene uncertain. The CDR3 reads as follows: CASIPTGPWALHF. In nucleotides, the sequence is TGTGCCAGCATACCTACGGGCCCCTGGGCCCTCCACTTT. The CDR3, completed at both ends by the reference TRBV2 and TRBJ1-6 genes, gives the full variable domain EPEVTQTPSHQVTQMGQEVILRCVPISNHLYFYWYRQILGQKVEFLVSFYNNEISEKSEIFDDQFSVERPDGSNFTLKIRSTKLEDSAMYFCASIPTGPWALHFGNGTRLTVT.